The 23 T cell receptor beta chains below were found in one sample sequenced in a study of T cell repertoires in cytomegalovirus infection. Each CDR3 protein is one row after TCRdb ran MiXCR on the reads. The sample lists approximately 550,000 distinct CDR3 sequences, 16% occurring once. Sequencing input: CD8+ T cells from PBMCs. The source of these receptors is a human donor in good health (CMV status not recorded). Some clones in this sample may be carry-over from other donors' samples.

A single count supports this clonotype. This chain uses TRBV4-2 with TRBJ2-3; D might be TRBD1 (6 bases). CDR1 is LGHNA, CDR2 YNFKEQ, per germline. There are 16 residues in the CDR3. Between the trimmed V and J ends, which lost 4 bases and 0 bases, there was a span of 14 bases. In nucleotides, the CDR3 is TGTGCCAGCAGCCCCCGACAGGAATCTAGCACAGATACGCAGTATTTT. It translates to CASSPRQESSTDTQYF.

This clonotype was picked up a small number of times. The chain employs TRBV6-2 or TRBV6-3 and TRBJ1-1; D possibly corresponds to TRBD1 (6 bases). There are 12 residues in the CDR3. The germline V gene has CDR1 MNHEY and CDR2 SVGEGT. V was shortened by 5 bases and J by 7 bases, with 11 bases between the two germline ends. This CDR3 is CASSRQANEAFF. The CDR3 bases are TGTGCCAGCAGTAGACAGGCTAATGAAGCTTTCTTT.

The chain employs TRBV7-9 and TRBJ2-7; D not certain. CDR3 size: 12 residues. Trimming stripped 5 bases from V and 4 bases from J, with 9 bases between. Germline V lookup: CDR1 SEHNR, CDR2 FQNEAQ (reference sequence). CDR3 in amino acids: CASSRARYEQYF. As DNA, the CDR3 is TGTGCCAGCAGCCGAGCTCGGTACGAGCAGTACTTC.

This clonotype was seen a few times. V is TRBV4-2 and J is TRBJ2-6; 8 nucleotides line up with TRBD1. The CDR3 is made up of 17 amino acids. V trimming: 6 bases; J trimming: 0 bases; junction bases outside the gene matches: 7. Germline CDR1 and CDR2: LGHNA and YNFKEQ. For the CDR3, the DNA is TGTGCCAGCAGTCCGGGACAGGTGCTCTCTGGGGCCAACGTCCTGACTTTC. It specifies CASSPGQVLSGANVLTF.

This clonotype was counted ten times or more. The CDR3 DNA reads TGTGCCAGTAGTGTCCGTTTGGGACTAGCGGTATACGAGCAGTACTTC. As protein: CASSVRLGLAVYEQYF. The rearrangement joins TRBV19 to TRBJ2-7; TRBD2 agrees at 11 bases. V shed 5 bases and J 4 bases; nucleotides not matched to a gene: 10. This CDR3 has 16 residues. The germline gives CDR1 LNHDA, CDR2 SQIVND (reference sequence).

In this sample, this clonotype turned up many times. V usage is TRBV7-6 and J usage is TRBJ2-1; either TRBD1 or TRBD2 may supply D (5 bases each). Trimming took off 1 base at V and 0 bases at J, with 10 bases between the two ends. This CDR3 region has 16 residues. The germline gives CDR1 SGHVS, CDR2 FNYEAQ. The CDR3: CASSLVWGTSYNEQFF. The CDR3, as DNA: TGTGCCAGCAGCTTAGTCTGGGGGACCTCCTACAATGAGCAGTTCTTC.

This clonotype was recorded at least ten times. The V and J genes are TRBV7-6 and TRBJ2-5, with D unresolved. This CDR3 contains 14 residues. The V end was cut by 0 bases, the J end by 2 bases, with 7 bases between. Looked up from germline, CDR1 is SGHVS and CDR2 is FNYEAQ. The chain's CDR3 is CASSLATVQETQYF. The CDR3 DNA is TGTGCCAGCAGCTTAGCGACGGTTCAAGAGACCCAGTACTTC.

Details on this clonotype: No DNA is shown, since the ends of the CDR3 on it are uncertain; the CDR3 is the one TCRdb lists. V usage is TRBV6-8 and J usage is TRBJ2-3; the table's D gene call, TRBD2, was not cross checked with the DNA. Germline V gene data show CDR1 as MNHGY and CDR2 as SAAAGT. The CDR3 is 18 amino acids in total, end residues counted. This CDR3 reads CASSFGVWVAGGTDTKYF.

The chain recombines TRBV10-2 with TRBJ1-2; the match to TRBD1 covers 8 bases. Germline V gene lookup returns CDR1 WSHSY and CDR2 SAAADI. With 7 bases clipped from V and 3 bases from J, the junction kept 4 bases outside the gene matches. CDR3 size: 13 residues. The CDR3 coding sequence is TGCGCCAGCACTAAGGGACAGGACTATGGCTACACCTTC. This translates into CASTKGQDYGYTF.

This clonotype was seen a handful of times. The V gene is TRBV28, the J gene TRBJ2-1; the match to TRBD1 covers 11 bases. This CDR3 spans 22 amino acids. CDR1 and CDR2 from the germline V gene are MDHEN and SYDVKM. With 9 bases clipped from V and 0 bases from J, the junction kept 25 bases outside the gene matches. CDR3 bases: TGTGCCAGAAGAACCGGGACAGGGGGTCCCCCCGAAAATCCCCGCTCCTACAATGAGCAGTTCTTC. Translated, it gives CARRTGTGGPPENPRSYNEQFF.

V usage is TRBV28 and J usage is TRBJ2-1, with 13 nucleotides matching TRBD2. From germline, CDR1 is MDHEN and CDR2 SYDVKM. The J segment lost 2 bases and the V segment lost 2 bases, leaving 12 bases of the junction unmatched. CDR3 length: 20 amino acids. The CDR3 coding sequence is TGTGCCAGCAGTTTAATACAGGGTAAGACTAGCGGGAGGACCTACAATGAGCAGTTCTTC. Protein product: CASSLIQGKTSGRTYNEQFF. Using reference TRBV28 and TRBJ2-1 for the parts outside the CDR3, the full variable domain is DVKVTQSSRYLVKRTGEKVFLECVQDMDHENMFWYRQDPGLGLRLIYFSYDVKMKEKGDIPEGYSVSREKKERFSLILESASTNQTSMYLCASSLIQGKTSGRTYNEQFFGPGTRLTVL.

The chain's CDR3 is CASSLATAYEQYF. For the CDR3, the DNA is TGCGCCAGCAGCTTGGCGACAGCCTACGAGCAGTACTTC. The chain recombines TRBV5-1 with TRBJ2-7, with D possibly being TRBD1 (5 bases). CDR3 length: 13 residues. V lost 0 bases to trimming and J lost 2 bases, with 6 bases between them. Germline-derived CDR1 and CDR2 are SGHRS and YFSETQ.

This clonotype came up many times. This chain connects TRBV4-1 to TRBJ2-6; no reliable D call. The CDR3 length is 14 residues. CDR1 and CDR2 from the germline V gene are MGHRA and YSYEKL. Trimming removed 1 base from V and 2 bases from J, with 3 bases in between. CDR3 DNA sequence: TGCGCCAGCAGCCAAGGGGCTGGGGCCAACGTCCTGACTTTC. Amino acid sequence: CASSQGAGANVLTF.

This clonotype turned up a few times. The CDR3 bases are TGTGCCAGCAGTCCCGGACGGCCTGACGAAGAGACCCAGTACTTC. Its translation: CASSPGRPDEETQYF. V and J are TRBV12-3 or TRBV12-4 and TRBJ2-5; D not certain. With 5 bases removed from V and 3 bases from J, the gap between germline ends came to 16 bases. The CDR3 extends over 15 amino acids.

The V call is TRBV27, the J call TRBJ2-2; no firm D call. Germline CDR1 reads MNHEY; CDR2 reads SMNVEV (reference sequence). Between the trimmed V and J ends, which lost 4 bases and 3 bases, there was a span of 12 bases. CDR3 length: 15 residues. The CDR3 here is CASSSRAVDTGELFF. CDR3 sequence (DNA): TGTGCCAGCAGTTCAAGGGCGGTGGACACCGGGGAGCTGTTTTTT.

This clonotype was observed many times. This chain connects TRBV19 to TRBJ2-7, with D possibly being TRBD2 (5 bases). Looked up from germline, CDR1 is LNHDA and CDR2 is SQIVND (reference sequence). The CDR3 runs 13 residues. V was clipped by 3 bases and J by 2 bases, with 8 bases between them. The CDR3, as DNA: TGTGCCAGTAGTATGACGGGAACCTACGAGCAGTACTTC. Its protein product is CASSMTGTYEQYF.

In its sample, this clonotype was seen a few times. V and J are TRBV4-1 and TRBJ1-2, with D possibly TRBD1 on 6 matching bases. Trimming left V 3 bases short and J 5 bases short, with 16 bases between. This CDR3 region has 15 residues. The germline V gene has CDR1 MGHRA and CDR2 YSYEKL. This CDR3 is CASSHLTTGKYGYTF. CDR3 DNA sequence: TGCGCCAGCAGCCACCTAACAACAGGGAAGTATGGCTACACCTTC.

This clonotype was seen repeatedly, ten times or more. The chain joins TRBV7-6 to TRBJ1-1; perhaps TRBD1 as D (6 bases). The CDR3 consists of 15 residues. V shed 5 bases and J shed 0 bases, with 13 bases lying between them. The germline CDR1 and CDR2 sequences are SGHVS and FNYEAQ. The CDR3 coding sequence is TGTGCCAGCAGCATAACTCAGGGGATGAACACTGAAGCTTTCTTT. Protein sequence: CASSITQGMNTEAFF.

This clonotype was seen many times. The rearrangement links TRBV7-9 to TRBJ1-2; D is unresolved. This CDR3 spans 14 amino acids. Germline V lookup: CDR1 SEHNR, CDR2 FQNEAQ (reference sequence). With 1 base removed from V and 7 bases from J, the gap between germline ends came to 13 bases. The CDR3 sequence: CASSLGSRRSGYTF. In DNA, the CDR3 is TGTGCCAGCAGCTTAGGCAGTCGGAGATCTGGCTACACCTTC.

The chain employs TRBV3-1 and TRBJ2-3, with D tentatively TRBD2 (6 bases). The CDR3 is 17 residues long. Trimming stripped 0 bases from V and 2 bases from J, with 15 bases between. Germline CDR1 and CDR2: LGHDT and YNNKEL (reference sequence). The CDR3 spells CASSQDRGLLDTDTQYF. CDR3 nucleotide sequence: TGTGCCAGCAGCCAAGATAGGGGACTCCTAGACACAGATACGCAGTATTTT.

There are many counts of this clonotype. The V call is TRBV7-9, the J call TRBJ1-2; D remains unclear. Trimming removed 1 base from V and 4 bases from J, with 7 bases in between. This CDR3 comprises 13 residues. Germline V gene lookup returns CDR1 SEHNR and CDR2 FQNEAQ (reference sequence). CDR3 protein: CASSLVSAYGYTF. Written as DNA, the CDR3 is TGTGCCAGCAGCTTAGTGTCAGCCTATGGCTACACCTTC.

The chain links TRBV28 to TRBJ2-7, with 10 bases aligning to TRBD2. The CDR3 has 17 amino acids. V trimming: 6 bases; J trimming: 1 base; junction bases outside the gene matches: 12. Germline V gene sequence: CDR1 MDHEN, CDR2 SYDVKM. The CDR3 sequence: CASSPTPSGSLSYEQYF. The DNA for the CDR3 is TGTGCCAGCAGCCCAACCCCTAGCGGGAGCCTGTCCTACGAGCAGTACTTC.

This clonotype was found a few times. V usage is TRBV27 and J usage is TRBJ2-1; TRBD2 aligns across 8 bases. The CDR3 is 11 residues long. V gave up 4 bases and J gave up 14 bases; unmatched junction bases: 4. CDR1 is MNHEY and CDR2 is SMNVEV in the germline V gene (reference sequence). Here the CDR3 DNA reads TGTGCCAGCAGTTCGCGGGGGGATGAGTTCTTC. Translated: CASSSRGDEFF.